A single sample is the source of the 32 T cell receptor beta chains below, sequenced in a study of cytomegalovirus exposure and HLA in healthy donors. The PCR used 60 Vbeta and 13 Jbeta primers. Generated by immunoSEQ multiplex PCR, the TCRdb table keeps only in-frame clones and is missing some. The sample lists around 150,000 clones, roughly 77% occurring once. The sequencing sample was made of PBMCs. All receptors derive from a woman aged 40 to 50 in good health and CMV-seropositive.

This clone has more than one count but fewer than ten. The CDR3 region has the DNA TGTGCCAGCAGCTTGGGAAGCGGGAGATGGTATGAGCAGTTCTTC. It encodes CASSLGSGRWYEQFF. V usage is TRBV7-9 and J usage is TRBJ2-1; 8 positions agree with TRBD2. Germline V CDR1 and CDR2: SEHNR, FQNEAQ (reference sequence). The V segment lost 3 bases and the J segment 8 bases; nucleotides outside the gene matches: 9. This CDR3 region has 15 residues.

The chain carries TRBV5-1 and TRBJ2-3; 13 bases agree with TRBD2. V was pared by 7 bases and J by 5 bases, with 7 bases of the junction left unmatched. The CDR3 consists of 15 residues. Germline V CDR1 and CDR2: SGHRS, YFSETQ. The CDR3 region is CASGRLAGGIDTQYF. The CDR3 DNA reads TGCGCCAGCGGTCGACTAGCGGGAGGTATAGATACGCAGTATTTT. Variable domain in full (rest from reference TRBV5-1 and TRBJ2-3): KAGVTQTPRYLIKTRGQQVTLSCSPISGHRSVSWYQQTPGQGLQFLFEYFSETQRNKGNFPGRFSGRQFSNSRSEMNVSTLELGDSALYLCASGRLAGGIDTQYFGPGTRLTVL.

The chain recombines TRBV4-1 with TRBJ2-1; D gene unclear. The CDR3 covers 16 residues. The germline gives CDR1 MGHRA, CDR2 YSYEKL. Trimming removed 5 bases at V and 0 bases at J, with 14 bases between. CDR3 DNA sequence: TGCGCCAGCAGCGACGCGCGGCGCAGCTCCTACAATGAGCAGTTCTTC. Translation: CASSDARRSSYNEQFF.

This clone showed up just a few times. V and J are TRBV28 and TRBJ2-7; D is perhaps TRBD1 (6 bases). There are 12 residues in the CDR3. V gave up 4 bases and J gave up 3 bases, with 7 bases separating them. Per germline, CDR1 MDHEN and CDR2 SYDVKM. The DNA for the CDR3 is TGTGCCAGCAGTTGGGACATCTACGAGCAGTACTTC. This sequence encodes CASSWDIYEQYF.

J is TRBJ2-7 and V is TRBV2; 7 bases fit TRBD2. The CDR3 has 14 residues. Germline assignment: CDR1 SNHLY and CDR2 FYNNEI. V lost 2 bases and J lost 6; bases outside the gene matches: 7. The CDR3 bases are TGTGCCAGCAGTGAAAATGGGGGGGGAAGCGAGCAGTACTTC. This codes for CASSENGGGSEQYF.

The chain is built from TRBV27 and TRBJ2-5, with TRBD1 as a possible D gene (6 bases). The germline gives CDR1 MNHEY, CDR2 SMNVEV (reference sequence). The CDR3 spans 15 residues. V lost 8 bases to trimming and J lost 6 bases, with 22 bases between them. The CDR3 reads CASRTITQGWQTQYF. As DNA, the CDR3 is TGTGCCAGCCGAACGATAACGCAGGGGTGGCAGACCCAGTACTTC.

The rearrangement links TRBV4-3 to TRBJ2-1; D is possibly TRBD2 (6 bases). Looked up from germline, CDR1 is LGHNA and CDR2 is YSLEER. The CDR3 sequence is 17 residues long. V lost 0 bases, J lost 4 bases, and 16 bases lay in between. CDR3 in DNA: TGCGCCAGCAGCCAAGACCTAAGACTAGGGGTTTACAATGAGCAGTTCTTC. This sequence encodes CASSQDLRLGVYNEQFF.

V and J are TRBV19 and TRBJ1-1, with D maybe TRBD1 (6 bases). The V and J ends lost 5 bases and 0 bases respectively, with 13 bases between them. This CDR3 has 15 amino acids. Germline loops: CDR1 LNHDA, CDR2 SQIVND (reference sequence). CDR3 sequence: CASSWGTSVNTEAFF. CDR3 nucleotide sequence: TGTGCCAGTAGTTGGGGGACAAGTGTGAACACTGAAGCTTTCTTT. Full variable domain (remainder filled in from reference TRBV19 and TRBJ1-1): DGGITQSPKYLFRKEGQNVTLSCEQNLNHDAMYWYRQDPGQGLRLIYYSQIVNDFQKGDIAEGYSVSREKKESFPLTVTSAQKNPTAFYLCASSWGTSVNTEAFFGQGTRLTVV.

This chain uses TRBV5-1 with TRBJ2-7; 7 bases map to TRBD2. Germline CDR1 is SGHRS and CDR2 is YFSETQ. The CDR3 has 17 residues. The V gene end was trimmed by 2 bases and the J gene end by 0 bases; junction bases not matched to a gene: 11. The CDR3 loop reads CASSFSPTSEISYEQYF. DNA for the CDR3: TGCGCCAGCAGCTTCTCCCCAACTAGCGAAATCTCCTACGAGCAGTACTTC.

On this clone: A junction end diverges from the germline sequence, so it may reflect a read error. The chain links TRBV28 to TRBJ1-5; TRBD1 agrees at 7 bases. Per germline, CDR1 MDHEN and CDR2 SYDVKM. The length of the CDR3 is 13 residues. CDR3 sequence (DNA): TGTGCCAGCAGTTTTAGGGAAAACAGGGGTTTCCTTTTT. It encodes CASSFRENRGFLF.

The rearrangement uses TRBV11-3 and TRBJ1-1, with TRBD1 identical over 8 bases. V lost 3 bases and J lost 6; bases outside the gene matches: 3. The CDR3 is 13 residues long. Germline CDR1 is SGHNT and CDR2 is YENEEA. CDR3 residues: CASSLDRVSEAFF. As DNA, the CDR3 is TGTGCCAGCAGCTTGGACAGGGTCTCTGAAGCTTTCTTT.

The rearrangement joins TRBV28 to TRBJ2-1; 7 bases map to TRBD2. Germline V gene lookup returns CDR1 MDHEN and CDR2 SYDVKM. The CDR3 is 13 amino acids. With V trimmed by 7 bases and J by 3 bases, 3 bases remained unmatched. The CDR3 coding sequence is TGTGCCAGCACTGGCGGGAGCTACAATGAGCAGTTCTTC. It specifies CASTGGSYNEQFF. Looking up the rest from reference TRBV28 and TRBJ2-1 gives the full variable domain: DVKVTQSSRYLVKRTGEKVFLECVQDMDHENMFWYRQDPGLGLRLIYFSYDVKMKEKGDIPEGYSVSREKKERFSLILESASTNQTSMYLCASTGGSYNEQFFGPGTRLTVL.

V gene TRBV28 combines with J gene TRBJ2-7; D might be TRBD2 (6 bases). The CDR3 is 13 residues long. V lost 6 bases and J 12 bases, leaving 21 bases between the germline ends. Looked up from germline, CDR1 is MDHEN and CDR2 is SYDVKM. Here the CDR3 reads CASSLRGASSGYF. Written as DNA, the CDR3 is TGTGCCAGCAGCCTTCGCGGGGCCTCGTCCGGGTACTTC.

The rearrangement joins TRBV27 to TRBJ1-6, with 7 bases aligning to TRBD1. V shed 6 bases, J shed 7 bases, and the junction held 3 bases outside the gene matches. The CDR3 loop spans 13 amino acids. Germline CDR1 is MNHEY and CDR2 is SMNVEV (reference sequence). DNA of the CDR3: TGTGCCAGCAGGTGGGACAGCAATTCACCCCTCCACTTT. Amino acid sequence: CASRWDSNSPLHF.

The rearrangement uses TRBV11-2 and TRBJ2-5, with D tentatively TRBD2 (6 bases). Looked up from germline, CDR1 is SGHAT and CDR2 is FQNNGV. This CDR3 is 16 amino acids long. V was cut by 1 base and J by 2 bases, with 14 bases left in between. CDR3: CASSLGVSGWQETQYF. The CDR3 DNA reads TGTGCCAGCAGCTTAGGGGTCAGCGGGTGGCAAGAGACCCAGTACTTC.

J is TRBJ2-4 and V is TRBV13, with a weak D call TRBD1 (6 bases). The length of the CDR3 is 16 residues. V lost 5 bases and J lost 0, with 14 bases in between. The germline CDR1 and CDR2 sequences are PRHDT and FYEKMQ (reference sequence). CDR3 DNA: TGTGCCAGCAGCAAACAGGGAGATTCAGCCAAAAACATTCAGTACTTC. Translating it yields CASSKQGDSAKNIQYF.

This rearrangement joins TRBV28 to TRBJ1-1; the D is unclear. Deletions cut 6 bases from V and 5 bases from J, with 22 bases between. Per germline, CDR1 MDHEN and CDR2 SYDVKM. This CDR3 has 16 residues. The CDR3 region has the DNA TGTGCCAGCAGCTCTCCCCATGGAGAGGGCAGGACTGAAGCTTTCTTT. Translated, it gives CASSSPHGEGRTEAFF.

V gene TRBV7-9 combines with J gene TRBJ2-7; 8 bases match TRBD1. The CDR3 sequence is 18 residues long. Germline-derived CDR1 and CDR2 are SEHNR and FQNEAQ (reference sequence). V lost 6 bases, J lost 4 bases, and 20 bases stayed unmatched. CDR3 in DNA: TGTGCCAGCAGTCCTACTGGCAGGGGGCCGGGGGCCTTTTACGAGCAGTACTTC. This codes for CASSPTGRGPGAFYEQYF.

This chain connects TRBV28 to TRBJ1-2; 10 bases map to TRBD1. Germline V CDR1 and CDR2: MDHEN, SYDVKM. Trimming took 8 bases from V and 3 from J; bases not matched to a gene: 3. The CDR3 length is 13 residues. CDR3 protein: CASGDRGYYGYTF. CDR3 bases: TGTGCCAGCGGGGACAGGGGATACTATGGCTACACCTTC.

This chain connects TRBV6-6 to TRBJ2-5; D perhaps matches TRBD1 (6 bases). TRBJ2-7 matches the DNA end more closely, so the J call is doubtful. The CDR3 length is 14 residues. Germline assignment: CDR1 MNHNY and CDR2 SVGAGI (reference sequence). CDR3: CASTLGQRSYEQYF. CDR3 in DNA: TGTGCCAGCACTCTGGGACAACGATCCTACGAGCAGTACTTC.

The chain carries TRBV27 and TRBJ2-7, with D perhaps matching TRBD1 (5 bases). The germline gives CDR1 MNHEY, CDR2 SMNVEV (reference sequence). CDR3 length: 13 residues. With 2 bases removed from V and 2 bases from J, the gap between germline ends came to 7 bases. The CDR3 sequence is CASSLKGPYEQYF. Here the CDR3 DNA reads TGTGCCAGCAGTTTAAAGGGGCCCTACGAGCAGTACTTC.

The chain has TRBV9 and TRBJ2-3, with TRBD1 matching over 7 bases. The CDR3 runs to 15 residues. Germline V gene lookup returns CDR1 SGDLS and CDR2 YYNGEE. Trimming at V came to 3 bases and at J to 1 base, leaving 5 bases not matched to a gene. CDR3 protein: CASSATQGGTDTQYF. The CDR3 DNA reads TGTGCCAGCAGCGCTACTCAGGGGGGCACAGATACGCAGTATTTT.

The chain links TRBV2 to TRBJ1-6, with 10 bases aligning to TRBD1. The CDR3 has 15 residues. The trim removed 6 bases at V and 9 bases at J, leaving 8 bases unmatched. Germline CDR1 SNHLY, CDR2 FYNNEI. The DNA for the CDR3 is TGTGCCAGCAGCGCCGACAGGGGGCGCATTTCACCCCTCCACTTT. Translated: CASSADRGRISPLHF.

The chain is built from TRBV7-2 and TRBJ1-5; a weak D match, TRBD1 (5 bases). The germline gives CDR1 SGHTA, CDR2 FQGNSA. The CDR3 has 14 amino acids. Trimming removed 5 bases from V and 7 bases from J, with 15 bases in between. CDR3 sequence reads: CASSPGHKRQPQHF. As DNA, the CDR3 is TGTGCCAGCAGCCCAGGACATAAAAGACAGCCCCAGCATTTT.

The chain uses TRBV30 and TRBJ1-4; 7 bases agree with TRBD1. This CDR3 comprises 13 residues. J lost 8 bases, V lost 3 bases, and 6 bases had no gene match. The V gene's germline CDR1 is GTSNPN and CDR2 SVGIG (reference sequence). CDR3: CAWRRQGNEKLFF. DNA of the CDR3: TGTGCCTGGAGGAGACAGGGAAACGAAAAACTGTTTTTT.

The rearrangement joins TRBV6-1 to TRBJ1-1; possibly TRBD1 for D (5 bases). CDR3 length: 13 amino acids. The V end was cut by 4 bases, the J end by 3 bases, with 9 bases between. Germline CDR1 and CDR2: MNHNS and SASEGT. The CDR3 spells CASSVGGYTEAFF. Written as DNA, the CDR3 is TGTGCCAGCAGTGTTGGGGGGTACACTGAAGCTTTCTTT.

V is TRBV7-9 and J is TRBJ2-5, with D hard to call. In germline, CDR1 is SEHNR, CDR2 FQNEAQ (reference sequence). Trimming stripped 4 bases from V and 7 bases from J, with 10 bases between. This CDR3 is built from 12 residues. The CDR3 here is CASSSTLSTQYF. The DNA for the CDR3 is TGTGCCAGCAGCTCCACATTGTCGACCCAGTACTTC.

The chain combines TRBV11-2 with TRBJ2-7; D perhaps matches TRBD1 (6 bases). The V gene's germline CDR1 is SGHAT and CDR2 FQNNGV. The CDR3 loop spans 14 amino acids. V gave up 4 bases and J gave up 2 bases, with 12 bases separating them. The CDR3 reads CASSSWTEPYEQYF. For the CDR3, the DNA is TGTGCCAGCAGCTCGTGGACAGAGCCCTACGAGCAGTACTTC. Full variable domain (rest looked up from reference TRBV11-2 and TRBJ2-7): EAGVAQSPRYKIIEKRQSVAFWCNPISGHATLYWYQQILGQGPKLLIQFQNNGVVDDSQLPKDRFSAERLKGVDSTLKIQPAKLEDSAVYLCASSSWTEPYEQYFGPGTRLTVT.

The chain uses TRBV6-5 and TRBJ2-3; D may be TRBD2 (7 bases). CDR1 and CDR2 from the germline V gene are MNHEY and SVGAGI. V was trimmed by 7 bases and J by 4 bases, leaving 15 bases between them. The CDR3 is 14 amino acids. The CDR3 loop is CASNDGGRADTQYF. In nucleotides, the CDR3 is TGTGCCAGCAATGACGGGGGGCGGGCAGATACGCAGTATTTT.

The chain combines TRBV15 with TRBJ2-7, with 8 bases lining up with TRBD2. Germline V CDR1 and CDR2: LNHNV, YYDKDF (reference sequence). CDR3 length: 19 amino acids. V lost 4 bases and J lost 0; bases outside the gene matches: 17. CDR3 coding DNA: TGTGCCACCAGCACGCCTGCCCCTAGTGGAAGCGGGAGCTCCTACGAGCAGTACTTC. Amino acids: CATSTPAPSGSGSSYEQYF.

The gene calls are TRBV7-2 and TRBJ1-3, with 9 bases fitting TRBD1. The CDR3 totals 15 residues. CDR1 and CDR2 from the germline V gene are SGHTA and FQGNSA. V shed 5 bases and J 4 bases; nucleotides not matched to a gene: 6. This chain's CDR3 is CASSRWTGVGNTIYF. As DNA, the CDR3 is TGTGCCAGCAGCCGCTGGACAGGGGTCGGAAACACCATATATTTT. Variable domain in full (rest from reference TRBV7-2 and TRBJ1-3): GAGVSQSPSNKVTEKGKDVELRCDPISGHTALYWYRQSLGQGLEFLIYFQGNSAPDKSGLPSDRFSAERTGGSVSTLTIQRTQQEDSAVYLCASSRWTGVGNTIYFGEGSWLTVV.

This chain connects TRBV6-5 to TRBJ2-3, with D perhaps TRBD1 (5 bases). The CDR3 is made up of 14 amino acids. With 2 bases removed from V and 5 bases from J, the gap between germline ends came to 11 bases. Looked up from germline, CDR1 is MNHEY and CDR2 is SVGAGI. CDR3 coding DNA: TGTGCCAGCAGTTACCGAACAAGGGGAGATACGCAGTATTTT. This sequence encodes CASSYRTRGDTQYF.